This T cell receptor beta chain derives from a study of response to subunit inactivated influenza vaccine. Germline CDR1 and CDR2: MGHRA and YSYEKL. CDR3 size: 14 residues. V was pared by 0 bases and J by 10 bases, with 13 bases between. MiXCR was run by TCRdb on the RT-PCR reads, yielding one entry per CDR3 protein. This table has 250,000 to 350,000 distinct CDR3 sequences, roughly 20% appearing once. This sequence originates from a man between 50 and 70 years old who received an inactivated influenza vaccine. The material sequenced was PBMCs from blood, taken about 19 months after vaccination. The genes are TRBV4-1 and TRBJ2-1, with D unresolved. The CDR3 DNA sequence: TGCGCCAGCAGCCAAGAATGGGCCCAACGGGAGCAGTTCTTC. Protein product: CASSQEWAQREQFF.